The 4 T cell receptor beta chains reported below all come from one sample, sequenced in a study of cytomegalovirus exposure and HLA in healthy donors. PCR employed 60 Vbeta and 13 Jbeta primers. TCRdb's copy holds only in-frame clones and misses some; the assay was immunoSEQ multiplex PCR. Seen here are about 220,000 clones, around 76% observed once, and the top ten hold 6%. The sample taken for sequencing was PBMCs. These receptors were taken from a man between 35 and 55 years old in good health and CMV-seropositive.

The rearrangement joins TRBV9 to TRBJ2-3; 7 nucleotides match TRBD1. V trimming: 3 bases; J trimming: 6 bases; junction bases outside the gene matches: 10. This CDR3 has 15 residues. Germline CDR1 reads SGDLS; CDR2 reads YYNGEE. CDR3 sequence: CASSDRQGTWDTQYF. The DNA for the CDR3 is TGTGCCAGCAGCGATCGACAGGGAACATGGGATACGCAGTATTTT.

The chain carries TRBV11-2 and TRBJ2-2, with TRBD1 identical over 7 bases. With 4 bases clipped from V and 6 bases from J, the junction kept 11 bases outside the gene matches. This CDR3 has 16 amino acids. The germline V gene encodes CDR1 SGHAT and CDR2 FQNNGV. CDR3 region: CASSSPGDRAAGELFF. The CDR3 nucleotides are TGTGCCAGCAGCTCACCTGGTGACAGGGCAGCCGGGGAGCTGTTTTTT.

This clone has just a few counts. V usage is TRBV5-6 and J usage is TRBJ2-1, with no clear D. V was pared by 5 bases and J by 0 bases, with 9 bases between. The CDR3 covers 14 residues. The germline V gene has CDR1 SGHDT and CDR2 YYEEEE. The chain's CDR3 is CASRRFSSYNEQFF. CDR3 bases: TGTGCCAGCAGGCGGTTTAGCTCCTACAATGAGCAGTTCTTC.

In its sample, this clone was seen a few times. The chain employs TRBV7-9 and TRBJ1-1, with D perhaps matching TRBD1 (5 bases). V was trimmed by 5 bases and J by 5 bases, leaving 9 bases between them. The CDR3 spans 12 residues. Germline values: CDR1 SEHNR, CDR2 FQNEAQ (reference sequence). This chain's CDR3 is CASSTQGTEAFF. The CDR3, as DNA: TGTGCCAGCAGCACTCAGGGAACTGAAGCTTTCTTT.